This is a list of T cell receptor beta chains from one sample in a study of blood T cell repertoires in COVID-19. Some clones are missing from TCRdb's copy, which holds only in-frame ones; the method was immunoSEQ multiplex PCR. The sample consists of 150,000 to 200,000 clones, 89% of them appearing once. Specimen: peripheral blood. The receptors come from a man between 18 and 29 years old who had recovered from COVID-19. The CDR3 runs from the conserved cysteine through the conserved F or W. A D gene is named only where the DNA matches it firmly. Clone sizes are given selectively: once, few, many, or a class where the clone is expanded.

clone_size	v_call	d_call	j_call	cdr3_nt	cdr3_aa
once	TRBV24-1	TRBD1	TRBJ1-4	TGTGCCACCAGTGACCCCGGGACAGGAGGGGAAAAACTGTTTTTT	CATSDPGTGGEKLFF
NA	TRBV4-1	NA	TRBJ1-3	TGCGCCAGCAGCCAAGTAATATATTTCTCTGGAAACACCATATATTTT	CASSQVIYFSGNTIYF
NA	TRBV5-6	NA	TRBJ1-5	TGTGCCAGCAGCCCACCCGGGACTCGGGGAAGCCGGCCCCAGCATTTT	CASSPPGTRGSRPQHF
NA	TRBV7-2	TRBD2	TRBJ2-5	TGTGCCAGCAGCTCTAGCGGGAAGGGGGAGACCCAGTACTTC	CASSSSGKGETQYF
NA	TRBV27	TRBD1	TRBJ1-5	TGTGCCAGCAGTCCCCTCGGAGGGGGCCATCAGCCCCAGCATTTT	CASSPLGGGHQPQHF
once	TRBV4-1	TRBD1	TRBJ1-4	TGCGCCAGCAGCCAGGGACCGGGACAGTTTAACGAAAAACTGTTTTTT	CASSQGPGQFNEKLFF
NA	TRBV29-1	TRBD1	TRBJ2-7	TGCAGCGTCTTCGACAGGGGAACTTCCTACGAGCAGTACTTC	CSVFDRGTSYEQYF
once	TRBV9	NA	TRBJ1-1	TGTGCCAGCAGCCCACGAGAGGTACAGGGCTTCCGCACTGAAGCTTTCTTT	CASSPREVQGFRTEAFF
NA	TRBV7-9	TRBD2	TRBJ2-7	TGTGCCAGCAGTAGCGGGCAGGAGAGGTACGAGCAGTACTTC	CASSSGQERYEQYF
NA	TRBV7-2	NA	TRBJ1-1	TGTGCCAGCAGCTCGAACTCGGGGGGGAACACTGAAGCTTTCTTT	CASSSNSGGNTEAFF
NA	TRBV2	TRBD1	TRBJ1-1	TGTGCCAGCAGTGTCCCCAGGGGGAGAGCTTTCTTT	CASSVPRGRAFF
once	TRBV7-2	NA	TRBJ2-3	TGTGCCAGCAGCTTAGAAAGGGGCAGAATCACAGATACGCAGTATTTT	CASSLERGRITDTQYF
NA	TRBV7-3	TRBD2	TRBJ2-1	TGTGCCAGCAGCTCCCCGGGACTACCTACGATCTCCTACAATGAGCAGTTCTTC	CASSSPGLPTISYNEQFF
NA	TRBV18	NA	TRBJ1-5	TGTGCCAGCTCACCTGCGGGCACCCTTAGCAATCAGCCCCAGCATTTT	CASSPAGTLSNQPQHF
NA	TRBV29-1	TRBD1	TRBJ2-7	TGCAGCGCCCTCCTGACGACAGGGAGCGAGCAGTACTTC	CSALLTTGSEQYF
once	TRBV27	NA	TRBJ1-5	TGTGCCAGCAGTATTAACAGAAATCAGCCCCAGCATTTT	CASSINRNQPQHF
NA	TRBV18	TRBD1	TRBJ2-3	TGTGCCAGCTCACCGCAGGGGGCATCCCGTACTGATACGCAGTATTTT	CASSPQGASRTDTQYF
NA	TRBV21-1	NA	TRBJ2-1	TGTGCCAGCAGCAAACTCCAACTAGGGTTAGATGAGCAGTTCTTC	CASSKLQLGLDEQFF
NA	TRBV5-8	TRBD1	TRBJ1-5	TGTGCCAGCACCCAGGGACAGGGAGGGCGGCAGCCCCAGCATTTT	CASTQGQGGRQPQHF
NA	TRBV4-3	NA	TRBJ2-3	TGCGCCAGCAGCCCTAGGGGCCAGGGCACAGATACGCAGTATTTT	CASSPRGQGTDTQYF
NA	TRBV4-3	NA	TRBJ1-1	TGCGCCAGCAGCCAAGAGTGGGCTAACACTGAAGCTTTCTTT	CASSQEWANTEAFF
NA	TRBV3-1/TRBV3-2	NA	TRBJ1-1	TGTGCCAGCATCCCTCGCGGAGAGGGGAACACTGAAGCTTTCTTT	CASIPRGEGNTEAFF